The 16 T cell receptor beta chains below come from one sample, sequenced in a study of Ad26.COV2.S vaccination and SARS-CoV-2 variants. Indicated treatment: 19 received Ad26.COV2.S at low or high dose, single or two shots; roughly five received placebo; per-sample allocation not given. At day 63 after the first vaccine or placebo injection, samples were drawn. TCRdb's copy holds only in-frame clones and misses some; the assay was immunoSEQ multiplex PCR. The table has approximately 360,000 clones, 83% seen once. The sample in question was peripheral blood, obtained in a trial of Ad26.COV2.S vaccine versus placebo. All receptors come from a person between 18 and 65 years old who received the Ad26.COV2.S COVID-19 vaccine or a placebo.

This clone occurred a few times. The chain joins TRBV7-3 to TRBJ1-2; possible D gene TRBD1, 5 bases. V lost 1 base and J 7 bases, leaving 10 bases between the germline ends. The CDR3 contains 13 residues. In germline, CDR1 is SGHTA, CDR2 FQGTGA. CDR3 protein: CASSLNPGSGYTF. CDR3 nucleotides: TGTGCCAGCAGCTTAAATCCAGGGTCTGGCTACACCTTC.

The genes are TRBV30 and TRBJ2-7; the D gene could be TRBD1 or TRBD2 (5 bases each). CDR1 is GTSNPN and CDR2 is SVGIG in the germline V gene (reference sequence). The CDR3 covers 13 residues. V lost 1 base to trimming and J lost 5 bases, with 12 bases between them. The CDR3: CAWSASGRNEQYF. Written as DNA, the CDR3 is TGTGCCTGGAGTGCATCGGGGCGCAACGAGCAGTACTTC.

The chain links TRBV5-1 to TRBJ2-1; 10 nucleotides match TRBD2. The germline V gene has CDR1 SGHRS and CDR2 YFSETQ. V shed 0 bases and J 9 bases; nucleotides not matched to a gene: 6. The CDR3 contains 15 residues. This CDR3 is CASSLALAGVLEQFF. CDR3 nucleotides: TGCGCCAGCAGCTTGGCCCTAGCGGGAGTTCTTGAGCAGTTCTTC.

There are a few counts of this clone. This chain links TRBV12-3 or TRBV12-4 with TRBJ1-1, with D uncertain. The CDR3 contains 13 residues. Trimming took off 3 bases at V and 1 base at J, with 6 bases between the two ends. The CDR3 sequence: CASSFSGNTEAFF. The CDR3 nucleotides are TGTGCCAGCAGTTTTTCGGGGAACACTGAAGCTTTCTTT.

Here the CDR3 DNA reads TGTGCCAGCAGCAAGGGACTAGCGGGGACGATGGCCGGGGAGCTGTTTTTT. Its protein product is CASSKGLAGTMAGELFF. The V gene is TRBV5-8, the J gene TRBJ2-2; 13 nucleotides agree with TRBD2. Germline loops: CDR1 SGHTS, CDR2 YDEGEE. J was trimmed by 6 bases and V by 4 bases; bases with no gene match: 9. The CDR3 runs 17 residues.

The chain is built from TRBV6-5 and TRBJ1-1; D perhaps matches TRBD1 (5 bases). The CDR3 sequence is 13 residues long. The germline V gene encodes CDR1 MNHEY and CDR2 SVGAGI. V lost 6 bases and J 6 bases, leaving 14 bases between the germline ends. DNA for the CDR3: TGTGCCAGCAGCCCCCCCCAGGGCTCTGAAGCTTTCTTT. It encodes CASSPPQGSEAFF.

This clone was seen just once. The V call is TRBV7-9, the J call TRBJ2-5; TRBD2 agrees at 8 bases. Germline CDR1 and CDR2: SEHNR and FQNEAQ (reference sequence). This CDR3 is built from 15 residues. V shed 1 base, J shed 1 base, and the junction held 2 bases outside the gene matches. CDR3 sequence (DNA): TGTGCCAGCAGCTTAGGAGCGGGAGCCCAAGAGACCCAGTACTTC. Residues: CASSLGAGAQETQYF.

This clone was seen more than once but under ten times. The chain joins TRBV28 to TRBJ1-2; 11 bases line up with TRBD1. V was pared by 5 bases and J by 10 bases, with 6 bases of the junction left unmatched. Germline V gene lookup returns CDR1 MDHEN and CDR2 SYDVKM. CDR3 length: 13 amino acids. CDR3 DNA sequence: TGTGCCAGCAGTCGGGACAGGGGGACCACCTACACCTTC. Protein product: CASSRDRGTTYTF.

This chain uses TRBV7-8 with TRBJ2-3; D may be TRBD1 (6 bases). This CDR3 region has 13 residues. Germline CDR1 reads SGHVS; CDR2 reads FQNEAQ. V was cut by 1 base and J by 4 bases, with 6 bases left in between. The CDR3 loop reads CASSLGGPDTQYF. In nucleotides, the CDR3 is TGTGCCAGCAGCTTAGGGGGGCCAGATACGCAGTATTTT.

Here the CDR3 DNA reads TGTGCCGTACAAGGGGGGCACCCCGCTGAAGCTTTCTTT. Its protein product is CAVQGGHPAEAFF. V usage is TRBV6-6 and J usage is TRBJ1-1; possibly TRBD1 for D (6 bases). The germline V and J ends were trimmed by 11 bases and 6 bases, with 19 bases remaining between them. CDR1 is MNHNY and CDR2 is SVGAGI in the germline V gene (reference sequence). This CDR3 has 13 residues.

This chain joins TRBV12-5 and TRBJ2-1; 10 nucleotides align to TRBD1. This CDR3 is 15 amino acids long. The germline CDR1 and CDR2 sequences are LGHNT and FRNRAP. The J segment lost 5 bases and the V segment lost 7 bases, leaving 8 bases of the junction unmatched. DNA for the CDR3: TGTGCTAGTGCCCCGGGGACAGGGGACAACAATGAGCAGTTCTTC. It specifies CASAPGTGDNNEQFF.

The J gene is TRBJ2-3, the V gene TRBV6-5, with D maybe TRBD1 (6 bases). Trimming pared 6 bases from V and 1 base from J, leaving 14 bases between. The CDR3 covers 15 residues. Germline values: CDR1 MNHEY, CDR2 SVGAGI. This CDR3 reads CASRQQGSGTDTQYF. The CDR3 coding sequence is TGTGCCAGCAGGCAACAGGGATCGGGCACAGATACGCAGTATTTT.

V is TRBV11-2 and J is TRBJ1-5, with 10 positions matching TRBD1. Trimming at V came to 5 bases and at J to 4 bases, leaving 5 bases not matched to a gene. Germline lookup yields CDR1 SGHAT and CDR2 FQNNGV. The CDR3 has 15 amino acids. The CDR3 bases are TGTGCCAGCAGCCCCGGGACAGGGGCTAATCAGCCCCAGCATTTT. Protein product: CASSPGTGANQPQHF.

CDR3 in amino acids: CASSLGTSGGELFF. CDR3 sequence (DNA): TGTGCCAGCAGCCTAGGGACTAGCGGCGGGGAGCTGTTTTTT. J is TRBJ2-2 and V is TRBV5-6, with 11 positions matching TRBD2. The CDR3 consists of 14 residues. Germline V lookup: CDR1 SGHDT, CDR2 YYEEEE. After removal of 4 bases from V and 7 bases from J, the junction contained 3 bases not matched to a gene. The full variable domain, completed using reference TRBV5-6 and TRBJ2-2, is DAGVTQSPTHLIKTRGQQVTLRCSPKSGHDTVSWYQQALGQGPQFIFQYYEEEERQRGNFPDRFSGHQFPNYSSELNVNALLLGDSALYLCASSLGTSGGELFFGEGSRLTVL.

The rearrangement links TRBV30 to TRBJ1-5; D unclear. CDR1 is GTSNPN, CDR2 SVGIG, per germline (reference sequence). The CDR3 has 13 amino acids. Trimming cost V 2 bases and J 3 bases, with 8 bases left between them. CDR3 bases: TGTGCCTGGAGTAGTGCTATCAATCAGCCCCAGCATTTT. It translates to CAWSSAINQPQHF.

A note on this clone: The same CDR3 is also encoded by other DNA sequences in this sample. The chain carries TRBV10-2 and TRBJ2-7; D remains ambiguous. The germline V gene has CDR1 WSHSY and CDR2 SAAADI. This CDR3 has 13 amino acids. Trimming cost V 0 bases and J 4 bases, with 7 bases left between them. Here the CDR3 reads CASSESGVYEQYF. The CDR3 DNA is TGCGCCAGCAGTGAGTCTGGAGTATACGAGCAGTACTTC.